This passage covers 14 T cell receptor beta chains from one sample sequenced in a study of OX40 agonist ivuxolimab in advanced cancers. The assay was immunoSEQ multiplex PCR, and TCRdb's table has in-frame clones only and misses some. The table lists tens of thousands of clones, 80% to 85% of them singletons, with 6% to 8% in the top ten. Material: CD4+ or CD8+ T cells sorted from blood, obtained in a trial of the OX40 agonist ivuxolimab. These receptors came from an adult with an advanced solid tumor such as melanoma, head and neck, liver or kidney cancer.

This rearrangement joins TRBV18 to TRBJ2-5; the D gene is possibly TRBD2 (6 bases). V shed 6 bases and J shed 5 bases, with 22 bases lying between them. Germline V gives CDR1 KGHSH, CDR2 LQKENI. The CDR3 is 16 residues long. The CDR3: CASSPDRLALRETQYF. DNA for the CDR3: TGTGCCAGCTCCCCGGACCGTCTAGCGTTGCGGGAGACCCAGTACTTC.

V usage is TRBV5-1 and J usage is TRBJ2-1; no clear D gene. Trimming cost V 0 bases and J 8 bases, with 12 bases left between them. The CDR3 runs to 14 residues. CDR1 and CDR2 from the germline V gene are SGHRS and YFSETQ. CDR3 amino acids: CASSLANSFDEQFF. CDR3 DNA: TGCGCCAGCAGCTTGGCCAATTCGTTCGATGAGCAGTTCTTC.

This CDR3 is CASSPSVDTLNYGYTF. Here the CDR3 DNA reads TGTGCCAGCAGCCCCTCGGTGGACACCTTGAACTATGGCTACACCTTC. The chain carries TRBV5-4 and TRBJ1-2, with a possible D match to TRBD1 (5 bases). The V end was cut by 4 bases, the J end by 2 bases, with 18 bases between. Germline assignment: CDR1 SGHNT and CDR2 YYREEE (reference sequence). The CDR3 totals 16 residues.

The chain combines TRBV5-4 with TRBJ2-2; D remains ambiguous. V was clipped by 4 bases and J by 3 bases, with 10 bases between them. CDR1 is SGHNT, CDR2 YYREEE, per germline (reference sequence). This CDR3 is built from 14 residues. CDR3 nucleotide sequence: TGTGCCAGCAGCACACAACCCGACACCGGGGAGCTGTTTTTT. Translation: CASSTQPDTGELFF.

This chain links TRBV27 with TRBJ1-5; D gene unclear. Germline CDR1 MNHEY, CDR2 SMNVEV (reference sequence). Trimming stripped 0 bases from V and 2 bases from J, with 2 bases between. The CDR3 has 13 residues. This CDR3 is CASSLSRNQPQHF. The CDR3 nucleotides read TGTGCCAGCAGTTTATCTCGCAATCAGCCCCAGCATTTT.

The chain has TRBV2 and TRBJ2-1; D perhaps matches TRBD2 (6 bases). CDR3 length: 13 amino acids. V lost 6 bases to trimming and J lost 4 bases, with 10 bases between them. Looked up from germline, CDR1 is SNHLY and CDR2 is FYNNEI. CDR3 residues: CASSPTSYNEQFF. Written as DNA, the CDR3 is TGTGCCAGCAGCCCGACTAGTTACAATGAGCAGTTCTTC.

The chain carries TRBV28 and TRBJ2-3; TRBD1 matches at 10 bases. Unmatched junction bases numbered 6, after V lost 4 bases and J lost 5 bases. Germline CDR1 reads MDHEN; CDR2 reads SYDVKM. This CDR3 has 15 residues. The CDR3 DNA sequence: TGTGCCAGCAGTTCCTCCGGGACAGGGGAAGATACGCAGTATTTT. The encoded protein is CASSSSGTGEDTQYF.

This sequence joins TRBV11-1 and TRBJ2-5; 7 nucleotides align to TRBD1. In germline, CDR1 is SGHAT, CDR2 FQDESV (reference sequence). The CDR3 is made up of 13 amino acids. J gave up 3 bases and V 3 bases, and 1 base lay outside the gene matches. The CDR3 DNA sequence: TGTGCCAGCAGCTTTACAGGGGAAGAGACCCAGTACTTC. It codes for CASSFTGEETQYF.

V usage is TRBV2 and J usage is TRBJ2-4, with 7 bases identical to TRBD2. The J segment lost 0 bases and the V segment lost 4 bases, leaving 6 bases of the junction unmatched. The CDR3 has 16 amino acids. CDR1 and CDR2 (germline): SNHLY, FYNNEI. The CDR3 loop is CASSGGGALAKNIQYF. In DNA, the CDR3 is TGTGCCAGCAGTGGGGGAGGGGCGCTAGCCAAAAACATTCAGTACTTC.

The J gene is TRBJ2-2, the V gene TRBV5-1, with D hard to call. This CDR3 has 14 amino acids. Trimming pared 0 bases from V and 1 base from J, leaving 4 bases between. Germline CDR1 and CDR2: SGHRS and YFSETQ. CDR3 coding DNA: TGCGCCAGCAGCTTGGTAGTGAACACCGGGGAGCTGTTTTTT. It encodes CASSLVVNTGELFF. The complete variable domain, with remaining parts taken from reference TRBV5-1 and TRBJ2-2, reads KAGVTQTPRYLIKTRGQQVTLSCSPISGHRSVSWYQQTPGQGLQFLFEYFSETQRNKGNFPGRFSGRQFSNSRSEMNVSTLELGDSALYLCASSLVVNTGELFFGEGSRLTVL.

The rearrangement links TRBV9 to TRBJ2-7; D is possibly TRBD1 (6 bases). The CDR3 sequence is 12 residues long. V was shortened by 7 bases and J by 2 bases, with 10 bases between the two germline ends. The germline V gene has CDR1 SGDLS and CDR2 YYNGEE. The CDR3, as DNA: TGTGCCAGCGGACGGACAGCCTACGAGCAGTACTTC. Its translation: CASGRTAYEQYF.

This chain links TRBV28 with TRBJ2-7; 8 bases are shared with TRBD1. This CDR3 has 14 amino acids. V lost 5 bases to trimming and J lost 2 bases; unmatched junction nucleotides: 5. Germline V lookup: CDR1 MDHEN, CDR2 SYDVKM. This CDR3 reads CASSTGDRPYEQYF. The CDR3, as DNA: TGTGCCAGCAGTACGGGGGACAGGCCCTACGAGCAGTACTTC.

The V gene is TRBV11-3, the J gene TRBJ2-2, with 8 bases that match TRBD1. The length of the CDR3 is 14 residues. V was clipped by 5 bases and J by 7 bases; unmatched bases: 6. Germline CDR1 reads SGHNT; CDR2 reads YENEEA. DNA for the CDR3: TGTGCCAGCAGCCCGGGACAGGACCACGGGGAGCTGTTTTTT. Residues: CASSPGQDHGELFF.

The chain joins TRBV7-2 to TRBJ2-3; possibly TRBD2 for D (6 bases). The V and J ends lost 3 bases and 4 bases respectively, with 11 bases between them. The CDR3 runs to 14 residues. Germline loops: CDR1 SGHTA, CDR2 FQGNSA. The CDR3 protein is CASSFRREADTQYF. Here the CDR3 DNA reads TGTGCCAGCAGCTTTCGGCGGGAAGCAGATACGCAGTATTTT.